The 2 T cell receptor beta chains in this list originate from one sample, sequenced in a study of T cells in tuberculosis. Sequencing was performed with immunoSEQ multiplex PCR; in TCRdb, only in-frame clones are kept and a portion is missing. The repertoire holds about 43,000 clones, with around 94% as singletons. The specimen was PBMCs. The source is a donor aged 10 to 29 with latent tuberculosis or without tuberculosis infection. Some clones in this sample may be carry-over from other donors' samples.

This clone was found a few times. The chain carries TRBV9 and TRBJ1-3; D might be TRBD1 (6 bases). V shed 3 bases and J shed 0 bases, with 10 bases lying between them. Germline V CDR1 and CDR2: SGDLS, YYNGEE. This CDR3 has 15 residues. CDR3 protein: CASSDRDNSGNTIYF. The CDR3 region has the DNA TGTGCCAGCAGCGACCGGGACAACTCTGGAAACACCATATATTTT.

The chain carries TRBV27 and TRBJ2-1, with 12 bases aligning to TRBD1. Germline-derived CDR1 and CDR2 are MNHEY and SMNVEV (reference sequence). The CDR3 spans 16 residues. V was pared by 5 bases and J by 7 bases, with 9 bases of the junction left unmatched. The CDR3 is CASSRRGDRGLNEQFF. In DNA form, the CDR3 reads TGTGCCAGCAGTCGAAGGGGGGACAGGGGGCTTAATGAGCAGTTCTTC.